This record looks at one T cell receptor (beta chain) sequence and its context. These data come from a study of blood T cell repertoires in COVID-19. About the study: There were acute and convalescent COVID-19 samples, and they came from the United States, Italy and Spain. Sources were T cells, B-cell-depleted T cells, or PBMCs; the material itself was cDNA or gDNA.

In the study's own analysis: Reference gene primers were amplified, and this amplification served to estimate nucleated cell counts. Assay used: immunoSEQ multiplex PCR; TCRdb lists only in-frame clones, some missing. V, J and clone size are those of that table, while D and trimming were read from the DNA. The sample consists of about 150,000 clones, over 75% of them appearing once. The CDR3 is 15 residues long. Germline V gene lookup returns CDR1 SGHVS and CDR2 FQNEAQ. V was pared by 0 bases and J by 6 bases, with 2 bases of the junction left unmatched. The sequence came from a man between 18 and 29 years old with COVID-19, enrolled during active disease. Sequences were obtained from peripheral blood. The J gene is TRBJ2-7, the V gene TRBV7-8, with 13 bases that match TRBD2. For the CDR3, the DNA is TGTGCCAGCAGCTTAGCCCGACTAGCGGGGGGCGAGCAGTACTTC. It encodes CASSLARLAGGEQYF.